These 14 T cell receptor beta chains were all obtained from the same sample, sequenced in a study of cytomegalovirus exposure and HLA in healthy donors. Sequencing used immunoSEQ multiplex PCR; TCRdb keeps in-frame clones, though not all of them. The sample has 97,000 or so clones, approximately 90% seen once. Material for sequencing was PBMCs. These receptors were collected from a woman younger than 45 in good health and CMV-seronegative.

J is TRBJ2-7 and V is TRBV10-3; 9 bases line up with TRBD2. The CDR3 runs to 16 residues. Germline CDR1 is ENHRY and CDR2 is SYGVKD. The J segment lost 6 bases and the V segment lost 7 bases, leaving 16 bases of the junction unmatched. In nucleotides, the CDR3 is TGTGCCATCAAGGGTATTAGCGGGAGTTCTCCGGGCGAGCAGTACTTC. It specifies CAIKGISGSSPGEQYF.

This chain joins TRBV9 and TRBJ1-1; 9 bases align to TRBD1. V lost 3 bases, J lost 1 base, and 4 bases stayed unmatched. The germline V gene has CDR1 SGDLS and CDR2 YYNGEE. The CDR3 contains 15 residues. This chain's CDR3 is CASSGGTGTNTEAFF. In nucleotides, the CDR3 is TGTGCCAGCAGCGGAGGGACAGGGACGAACACTGAAGCTTTCTTT.

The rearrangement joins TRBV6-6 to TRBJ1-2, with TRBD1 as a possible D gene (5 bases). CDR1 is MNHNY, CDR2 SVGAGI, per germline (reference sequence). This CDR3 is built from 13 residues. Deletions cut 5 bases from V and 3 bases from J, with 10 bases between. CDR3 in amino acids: CASSRQGHYGYTF. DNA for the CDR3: TGTGCCAGCAGTCGTCAGGGTCACTATGGCTACACCTTC.

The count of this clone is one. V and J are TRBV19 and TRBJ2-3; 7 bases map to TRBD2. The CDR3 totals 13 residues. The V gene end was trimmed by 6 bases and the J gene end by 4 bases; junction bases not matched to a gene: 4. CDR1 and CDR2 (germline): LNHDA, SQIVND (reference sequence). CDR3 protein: CASSRGLADTQYF. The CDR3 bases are TGTGCCAGTAGCAGAGGACTAGCAGATACGCAGTATTTT.

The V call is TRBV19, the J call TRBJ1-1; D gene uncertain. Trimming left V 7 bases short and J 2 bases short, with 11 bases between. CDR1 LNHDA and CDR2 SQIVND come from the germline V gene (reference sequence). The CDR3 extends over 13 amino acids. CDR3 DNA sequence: TGTGCCAGTATTGAGGGCTTCAACACTGAAGCTTTCTTT. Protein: CASIEGFNTEAFF.

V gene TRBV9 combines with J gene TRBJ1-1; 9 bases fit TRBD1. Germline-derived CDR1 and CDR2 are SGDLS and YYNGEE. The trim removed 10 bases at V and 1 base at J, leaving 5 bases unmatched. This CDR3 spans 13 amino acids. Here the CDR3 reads CAGGDRANTEAFF. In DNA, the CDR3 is TGTGCCGGGGGGGACAGGGCGAACACTGAAGCTTTCTTT.

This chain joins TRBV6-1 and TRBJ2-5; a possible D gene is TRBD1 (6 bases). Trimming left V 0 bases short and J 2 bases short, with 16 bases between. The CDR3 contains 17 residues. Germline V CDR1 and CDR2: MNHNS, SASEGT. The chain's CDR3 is CASSEAWGTRKQETQYF. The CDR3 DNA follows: TGTGCCAGCAGTGAAGCTTGGGGGACAAGGAAACAAGAGACCCAGTACTTC.

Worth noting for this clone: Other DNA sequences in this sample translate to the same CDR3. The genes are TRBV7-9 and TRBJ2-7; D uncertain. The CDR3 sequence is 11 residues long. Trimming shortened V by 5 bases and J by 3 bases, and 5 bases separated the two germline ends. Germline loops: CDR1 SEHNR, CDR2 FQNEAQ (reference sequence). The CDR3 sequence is CASSPGYEQYF. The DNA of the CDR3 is TGTGCCAGCAGCCCGGGCTACGAGCAGTACTTC.

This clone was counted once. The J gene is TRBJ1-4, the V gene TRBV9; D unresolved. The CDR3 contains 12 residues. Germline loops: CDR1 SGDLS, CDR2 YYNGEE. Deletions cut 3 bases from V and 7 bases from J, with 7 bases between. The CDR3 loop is CASSAGGEKLFF. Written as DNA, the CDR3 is TGTGCCAGCAGCGCTGGCGGTGAAAAACTGTTTTTT.

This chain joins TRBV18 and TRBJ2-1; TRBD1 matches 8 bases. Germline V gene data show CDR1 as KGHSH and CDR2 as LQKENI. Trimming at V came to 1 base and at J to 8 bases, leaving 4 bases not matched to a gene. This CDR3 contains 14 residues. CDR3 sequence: CASSPRQGAYEQFF. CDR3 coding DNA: TGTGCCAGCTCACCACGGCAGGGGGCGTATGAGCAGTTCTTC.

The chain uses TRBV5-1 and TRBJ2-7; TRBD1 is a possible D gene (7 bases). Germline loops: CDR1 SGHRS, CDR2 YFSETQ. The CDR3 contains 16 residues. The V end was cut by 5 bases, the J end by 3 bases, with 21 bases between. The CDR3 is CASSPAGTAFIYEQYF. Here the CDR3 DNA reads TGCGCCAGCAGTCCGGCGGGGACAGCCTTCATCTACGAGCAGTACTTC.

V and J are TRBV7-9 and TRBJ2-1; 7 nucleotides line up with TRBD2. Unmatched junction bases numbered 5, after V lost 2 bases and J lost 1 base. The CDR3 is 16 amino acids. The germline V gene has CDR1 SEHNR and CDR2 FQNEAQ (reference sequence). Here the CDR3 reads CASSLSTSASYNEQFF. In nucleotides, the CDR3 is TGTGCCAGCAGCTTATCTACTAGCGCTTCCTACAATGAGCAGTTCTTC.

The CDR3 DNA is TGTGCCAGCAGGGGGGGGGATTTGAACACTGAAGCTTTCTTT. It yields the protein CASRGGDLNTEAFF. The V and J genes are TRBV6-6 and TRBJ1-1; D perhaps matches TRBD1 (5 bases). CDR3 length equals 14 residues. Germline lookup yields CDR1 MNHNY and CDR2 SVGAGI (reference sequence). V was shortened by 6 bases and J by 0 bases, with 11 bases between the two germline ends.

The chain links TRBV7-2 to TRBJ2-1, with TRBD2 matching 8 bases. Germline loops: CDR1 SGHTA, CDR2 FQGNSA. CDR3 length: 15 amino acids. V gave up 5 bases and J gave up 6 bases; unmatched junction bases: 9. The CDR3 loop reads CASSPGGGASNEQFF. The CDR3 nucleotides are TGTGCCAGCAGCCCCGGGGGGGGCGCGAGCAATGAGCAGTTCTTC. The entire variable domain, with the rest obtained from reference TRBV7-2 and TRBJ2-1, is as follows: GAGVSQSPSNKVTEKGKDVELRCDPISGHTALYWYRQSLGQGLEFLIYFQGNSAPDKSGLPSDRFSAERTGGSVSTLTIQRTQQEDSAVYLCASSPGGGASNEQFFGPGTRLTVL.